Presented here are 10 T cell receptor beta chains from one specimen sequenced in a study of cytomegalovirus exposure and HLA in healthy donors. In the PCR, 60 Vbeta and 13 Jbeta primers were used. Sequenced by immunoSEQ multiplex PCR; TCRdb stores in-frame clones only, minus some. The top ten hold 2.5% to 3% of the sample, which has 50,000 or so clones, more than 60% seen once. The sequenced sample was PBMCs. These receptors all come from a woman between 35 and 50 years old in good health and CMV-seropositive.

This sequence joins TRBV27 and TRBJ1-6, with D hard to call. V shed 5 bases and J shed 10 bases, with 12 bases lying between them. This CDR3 comprises 13 residues. Germline loops: CDR1 MNHEY, CDR2 SMNVEV (reference sequence). CDR3 sequence: CASSPRPGSPLHF. The CDR3 DNA sequence: TGTGCCAGCAGTCCTCGCCCAGGCTCACCCCTCCACTTT.

This clone has only a few counts. The chain uses TRBV15 and TRBJ2-5, with a tentative D call TRBD2 (5 bases). The CDR3 contains 14 residues. Germline loops: CDR1 LNHNV, CDR2 YYDKDF (reference sequence). Trimming removed 1 base from V and 4 bases from J, with 10 bases in between. DNA of the CDR3: TGTGCCACCAGCAGAGGAGGGTTCGGAGAGACCCAGTACTTC. Translation: CATSRGGFGETQYF.

This clone has only a few counts. This sequence joins TRBV28 and TRBJ2-3, with 8 bases aligning to TRBD1. The germline CDR1 and CDR2 sequences are MDHEN and SYDVKM. The CDR3 is 14 residues long. V shed 6 bases, J shed 0 bases, and the junction held 2 bases outside the gene matches. The CDR3, as DNA: TGTGCCAGCAGAACAGGGGGGAGCACAGATACGCAGTATTTT. This sequence encodes CASRTGGSTDTQYF.

This clone was counted once. V gene TRBV9 combines with J gene TRBJ1-6; 11 bases map to TRBD1. The CDR3 is made up of 18 amino acids. V shed 7 bases and J 5 bases; nucleotides not matched to a gene: 14. Germline V gene lookup returns CDR1 SGDLS and CDR2 YYNGEE. This CDR3 is CASGGGQGATSDNSPLHF. CDR3 nucleotide sequence: TGTGCCAGCGGAGGAGGACAGGGGGCGACCAGCGATAATTCACCCCTCCACTTT.

In its sample, this clone was seen once. The V gene is TRBV19, the J gene TRBJ1-1, with a possible D match to TRBD1 (5 bases). CDR3 length: 13 residues. Germline-derived CDR1 and CDR2 are LNHDA and SQIVND (reference sequence). The germline V and J ends were trimmed by 7 bases and 4 bases, with 13 bases remaining between them. The CDR3 DNA reads as TGTGCCAGTAACCAAGACGGGGGCACTGAAGCTTTCTTT. It translates to CASNQDGGTEAFF.

This chain links TRBV4-3 with TRBJ2-2; unclear D gene. The CDR3 spans 12 residues. V gave up 6 bases and J gave up 4 bases, with 6 bases separating them. CDR1 and CDR2 from the germline V gene are LGHNA and YSLEER. CDR3 region: CASSRVTGELFF. CDR3 nucleotides: TGCGCCAGCAGTCGAGTCACCGGGGAGCTGTTTTTT.

The V call is TRBV6-6, the J call TRBJ1-4; D is unclear. From germline, CDR1 is MNHNY and CDR2 SVGAGI (reference sequence). The CDR3 covers 15 residues. Trimming shortened V by 0 bases and J by 10 bases, and 15 bases separated the two germline ends. CDR3 sequence (DNA): TGTGCCAGCAGTTACTCGTTGGACTGGATCGGAAAACTGTTTTTT. It is translated as CASSYSLDWIGKLFF.

This chain connects TRBV4-1 to TRBJ2-3; TRBD2 matches at 9 bases. CDR1 is MGHRA, CDR2 YSYEKL, per germline. This CDR3 contains 15 residues. V was pared by 3 bases and J by 5 bases, with 6 bases of the junction left unmatched. In DNA form, the CDR3 reads TGCGCCAGCAGCCAGGGGGCGGGGGGGCGAGATACGCAGTATTTT. Translated, it gives CASSQGAGGRDTQYF.

The chain couples TRBV7-9 to TRBJ1-2; no reliable D call. Trimming stripped 5 bases from V and 2 bases from J, with 12 bases between. Per the germline V gene, CDR1 is SEHNR and CDR2 is FQNEAQ (reference sequence). The CDR3 length is 14 residues. This CDR3 reads CASSPPGANYGYTF. CDR3 sequence (DNA): TGTGCCAGCAGCCCACCCGGTGCCAACTATGGCTACACCTTC.

The gene calls are TRBV5-1 and TRBJ2-2, with 11 bases lining up with TRBD2. Germline values: CDR1 SGHRS, CDR2 YFSETQ. V lost 3 bases and J lost 8; bases outside the gene matches: 18. This CDR3 has 19 residues. The CDR3 sequence: CASSSQPLASGGSRGELFF. CDR3 nucleotides: TGCGCCAGCAGCTCCCAACCCCTGGCTAGCGGGGGGTCAAGGGGGGAGCTGTTTTTT.